This TCR beta chain was recovered during a study of PD-1 blockade in classical Hodgkin lymphoma. Some clones are missing from TCRdb's copy, which holds only in-frame ones; the method was immunoSEQ multiplex PCR. The sample yields around 99,000 clones, more than 80% seen once. No patient escaped relapse after autologous stem cell transplantation, and brentuximab vedotin exposure varied. Study-level findings and limits: Exclusion was the outcome for patients who began nivolumab under 1 year after ASCT.

The CDR3 has 12 residues. The J segment lost 12 bases and the V segment lost 5 bases, leaving 10 bases of the junction unmatched. Germline CDR1 MNHNS, CDR2 SASEGT. As regards this clone: The antigen is unknown.

The source was peripheral blood mononuclear cells (PBMCs), collected before the second cycle of nivolumab. The receptor was derived from a human donor with classical Hodgkin lymphoma. The chain is built from TRBV6-1 and TRBJ2-7; 7 bases fit TRBD1. CDR3 nucleotide sequence: TGTGCCAGCAGTTCCGCGGACAGGAGGCTGTACTTC. Translating it yields CASSSADRRLYF.